This T cell receptor (beta chain) is drawn from a study of CD8+ T cells in alopecia areata. Overall study context: It was 6 to 18 months of tofacitinib, and then there were 6 months off drug.

In each case, RNA was isolated and then reverse transcribed into cDNA as the sequencing template. TCRdb's table, derived via immunoSEQ multiplex PCR, lists solely in-frame clones and lacks some. This table holds about 200,000 clones, more than 30% found once. Turning to this clone: Its antigen remains unknown.

CDR3 size: 15 residues. Germline loops: CDR1 MGHRA, CDR2 YSYEKL. Deletions cut 4 bases from V and 0 bases from J, with 10 bases between. Findings and limits, study-wide: Sequences from scalp samples also cover resident alphabeta T cells of normal skin.

Treatment reported: oral pan-JAK inhibitor, 5-10 mg twice daily. The V and J genes are TRBV4-1 and TRBJ2-1; D is perhaps TRBD2 (5 bases). The sample was CD4+ T cells sorted from blood, taken between weeks 30 and 35, from a patient treated with tofacitinib. The sequence came from a human donor with alopecia areata. DNA of the CDR3: TGCGCCAGCAGCCGGGGAACTAGCTCCTACAATGAGCAGTTCTTC. Its protein is CASSRGTSSYNEQFF.